The 12 T cell receptor beta chains below were found in one sample sequenced in a study of CD8 T cells in ankylosing spondylitis. MiXCR, run by TCRdb on the 5' RACE reads, gives a single entry per CDR3 protein. The sample lists 150,000 to 200,000 distinct CDR3 sequences, approximately 20% seen once, with approximately 7.8% in the top ten. The sequenced material came from blood, either unsorted or a sorted T cell fraction (not recorded which). These receptors came from a male donor with ankylosing spondylitis or in good health (not recorded which).

With regard to this clonotype: A much larger clone lies a single base off, so this may be a read error. CDR3 amino acids: CASILGTGEWGNQPQHF. CDR3 sequence (DNA): TGTGCCAGCATTTTAGGGACAGGGGAATGGGGCAATCAGCCCCAGCATTTT. The V and J genes are TRBV12-3 or TRBV12-4 and TRBJ1-5; 10 nucleotides match TRBD1. The CDR3 runs 17 residues.

This rearrangement joins TRBV7-9 to TRBJ2-2, with D tentatively TRBD2 (6 bases). The germline gives CDR1 SEHNR, CDR2 FQNEAQ (reference sequence). The CDR3 runs to 15 residues. V lost 5 bases, J lost 6 bases, and 16 bases lay in between. The CDR3 DNA is TGTGCCAGCAGCACTCTCCCCCCGGGGGCCGGGGAGCTGTTTTTT. It is translated as CASSTLPPGAGELFF.

The chain has TRBV12-3 or TRBV12-4 and TRBJ1-5; D is perhaps TRBD1 (5 bases). Trimming shortened V by 6 bases and J by 2 bases, and 17 bases separated the two germline ends. The CDR3 consists of 16 residues. CDR3 DNA: TGTGCCAGCAGCCCCCCAACCGGGGGACGCAATCAGCCCCAGCATTTT. Translated: CASSPPTGGRNQPQHF.

This clonotype was observed at least ten times. The genes are TRBV20-1 and TRBJ1-2; no reliable D call. The CDR3 has 12 amino acids. Germline CDR1 and CDR2: DFQATT and SNEGSKA (reference sequence). The CDR3 bases are TGCAGCCGGAGGGATCCTAACTATGGCTACACCTTC. Protein: CSRRDPNYGYTF.

This clonotype was detected ten times or more. The V call is TRBV20-1, the J call TRBJ1-1, with unresolved D. The germline V and J ends were trimmed by 3 bases and 2 bases, with 10 bases remaining between them. In germline, CDR1 is DFQATT, CDR2 SNEGSKA (reference sequence). The CDR3 length is 13 residues. This chain's CDR3 is CSARSQVNTEAFF. As DNA, the CDR3 is TGCAGTGCTAGGTCCCAGGTAAACACTGAAGCTTTCTTT.

The chain recombines TRBV7-3 with TRBJ1-1; TRBD1 aligns across 10 bases. This CDR3 has 15 amino acids. Germline CDR1 is SGHTA and CDR2 is FQGTGA. Trimming removed 5 bases from V and 5 bases from J; junction bases left unmatched: 8. CDR3 residues: CASSPRDRGFTEAFF. Here the CDR3 DNA reads TGTGCCAGCAGCCCCCGGGACAGGGGATTTACTGAAGCTTTCTTT.

At least ten counts were recorded for this clonotype. The chain links TRBV12-3 or TRBV12-4 to TRBJ2-1, with TRBD1 matching over 9 bases. The length of the CDR3 is 20 residues. The V and J ends lost 7 bases and 5 bases, in that order; junction bases with no gene match: 24. In DNA, the CDR3 is TGTGCCAGCAACCGATACAGGGGGCACACGGGAGGTCGTTCACACAATGAGCAGTTCTTC. Residues: CASNRYRGHTGGRSHNEQFF.

This clonotype showed up many times. The CDR3 DNA follows: TGTGCCAGCAGCGGGGGGGCAACTAATGAAAAACTGTTTTTT. Translated, it gives CASSGGATNEKLFF. The chain has TRBV28 and TRBJ1-4, with D perhaps matching TRBD1 (5 bases). CDR1 MDHEN and CDR2 SYDVKM come from the germline V gene. This CDR3 is 14 amino acids long. V lost 6 bases to trimming and J lost 0 bases, with 8 bases between them. The variable domain in full, with the rest retrieved from reference TRBV28 and TRBJ1-4, is DVKVTQSSRYLVKRTGEKVFLECVQDMDHENMFWYRQDPGLGLRLIYFSYDVKMKEKGDIPEGYSVSREKKERFSLILESASTNQTSMYLCASSGGATNEKLFFGSGTQLSVL.

The V and J genes are TRBV11-3 and TRBJ2-1, with TRBD1 matching 8 bases. The germline V gene has CDR1 SGHNT and CDR2 YENEEA. V lost 8 bases, J lost 8 bases, and 5 bases stayed unmatched. The CDR3 has 12 amino acids. The CDR3 region is CASGQGAYEQFF. The CDR3 nucleotides read TGTGCCAGCGGGCAGGGGGCCTATGAGCAGTTCTTC.

V is TRBV28 and J is TRBJ2-7; D not resolved. The CDR3 totals 15 residues. CDR1 and CDR2 (germline): MDHEN, SYDVKM. Between the trimmed V and J ends, which lost 4 bases and 5 bases, there was a span of 18 bases. CDR3 sequence: CASSSDRLRPHEQYF. The CDR3 DNA reads TGTGCCAGCAGTTCTGACCGTCTCCGTCCCCACGAGCAGTACTTC.

This sequence joins TRBV28 and TRBJ2-3, with D unresolved. V lost 2 bases and J 3 bases, leaving 12 bases between the germline ends. This CDR3 spans 15 amino acids. From germline, CDR1 is MDHEN and CDR2 SYDVKM. This CDR3 reads CASSLPTELTDTQYF. The CDR3, as DNA: TGTGCCAGCAGTTTACCGACGGAGCTGACAGATACGCAGTATTTT. The variable domain in full, completed from reference TRBV28 and TRBJ2-3, reads DVKVTQSSRYLVKRTGEKVFLECVQDMDHENMFWYRQDPGLGLRLIYFSYDVKMKEKGDIPEGYSVSREKKERFSLILESASTNQTSMYLCASSLPTELTDTQYFGPGTRLTVL.

This clonotype was recorded a few times. The chain links TRBV5-6 to TRBJ2-4, with a tentative D call TRBD1 (5 bases). V was cut by 2 bases and J by 5 bases, with 11 bases left in between. The CDR3 runs to 14 residues. Germline V gene lookup returns CDR1 SGHDT and CDR2 YYEEEE. The CDR3 DNA is TGTGCCAGCAGCTTACAGGCAACCGAAAACATTCAGTACTTC. Translated: CASSLQATENIQYF.